A single sample is the source of the 32 T cell receptor beta chains below, sequenced in a study of blood T cells in healthy people across ages. Sample-barcoded 5' priming and a J-beta primer mix drove a second PCR of 7 to 11 cycles. TCRdb redid the calling of the 5' RACE reads with MiXCR, one entry per CDR3 protein. This table has 600,000 to 800,000 distinct CDR3 sequences, 52% appearing once. The sample taken for sequencing was blood. Receptors were obtained from a woman aged 80 or over in good health.

The V call is TRBV20-1, the J call TRBJ1-2; D remains ambiguous. Trimming stripped 5 bases from V and 8 bases from J, with 15 bases between. This CDR3 region has 12 residues. Germline V gene lookup returns CDR1 DFQATT and CDR2 SNEGSKA (reference sequence). In DNA, the CDR3 is TGCAGTGCTCCCCGAGGTTCGGAAGGCTACACCTTC. Protein product: CSAPRGSEGYTF.

Notes on this clonotype: One base away lies a much larger clone, so this may be a sequencing read error. The chain joins TRBV20-1 to TRBJ2-1; possible D gene TRBD2, 6 bases. Germline V CDR1 and CDR2: DFQATT, SNEGSKA (reference sequence). This CDR3 spans 13 amino acids. The ends were cut back, 6 bases at V and 8 bases at J, with 17 bases in the middle. CDR3 DNA: TGCAGTGCGCGGGACTCCCCTAGCGATGAGCAGTTCTTC. It codes for CSARDSPSDEQFF.

This clonotype was detected ten times or more. The chain is built from TRBV12-3 or TRBV12-4 and TRBJ2-6, with unresolved D. Trimming took off 4 bases at V and 2 bases at J, with 6 bases between the two ends. The CDR3 runs to 14 residues. The CDR3 protein is CASSSVAGANVLTF. DNA of the CDR3: TGTGCCAGCAGTTCGGTTGCTGGGGCCAACGTCCTGACTTTC.

Regarding this clonotype: This may stem from a read error, because a much larger clone lies one nucleotide away. The chain links TRBV5-5 to TRBJ2-3; 8 nucleotides line up with TRBD2. Germline values: CDR1 SGHKS, CDR2 YYEKEE (reference sequence). This CDR3 contains 17 residues. V lost 5 bases and J lost 8; bases outside the gene matches: 19. CDR3 region: CASRQPGGDIWSGTQYF. CDR3 DNA: TGTGCCAGCAGACAGCCCGGGGGGGACATTTGGAGTGGTACGCAGTATTTT.

In this sample, this clonotype turned up once. A read error may be the cause here, since a much bigger clone is one base away. The missing conserved phenylalanine or tryptophan at the end of this CDR3 makes a read error likely. The chain links TRBV25-1 to TRBJ2-4; 8 bases line up with TRBD2. The germline CDR1 and CDR2 sequences are MGHDK and SYGVNS. The V segment lost 4 bases and the J segment 1 base; nucleotides outside the gene matches: 3. The CDR3 totals 15 residues. Written as DNA, the CDR3 is TGTGCCAGCAGTGCAGCGGGAGCGGCCAAAAACATTCAGTACTTA. Translated: CASSAAGAAKNIQYL.

The V call is TRBV20-1, the J call TRBJ1-1; D gene unclear. The CDR3 is 11 residues long. Germline CDR1 DFQATT, CDR2 SNEGSKA (reference sequence). V was trimmed by 5 bases and J by 1 base, leaving 5 bases between them. CDR3 in DNA: TGCAGTGCTGTACAGAACACTGAAGCTTTCTTT. Translated: CSAVQNTEAFF.

This clonotype was observed many times. The V and J genes are TRBV9 and TRBJ2-5, with a possible D match to TRBD1 (5 bases). The length of the CDR3 is 13 residues. CDR1 and CDR2 (germline): SGDLS, YYNGEE. V lost 0 bases, J lost 11 bases, and 14 bases lay in between. This chain's CDR3 is CASSVGQQREQYF. Here the CDR3 DNA reads TGTGCCAGCAGCGTAGGACAGCAAAGAGAGCAGTACTTC.

About this clonotype: A read error is possible here, since a much larger clone lies one base away. The chain combines TRBV20-1 with TRBJ1-6, with a possible D match to TRBD1 (5 bases). Germline loops: CDR1 DFQATT, CDR2 SNEGSKA (reference sequence). CDR3 length: 13 amino acids. With 6 bases removed from V and 6 bases from J, the gap between germline ends came to 12 bases. For the CDR3, the DNA is TGCAGTGCCCCAGGAGGGACTAATTCACCCCTCCACTTT. The encoded protein is CSAPGGTNSPLHF.

In the case of this clonotype: It may be a read error: a sequence one base away is much more abundant. V and J are TRBV4-1 and TRBJ1-5; D not resolved. This CDR3 has 15 residues. Germline CDR1 MGHRA, CDR2 YSYEKL. The CDR3 sequence: CANSQEGFSNQPQHF. The CDR3 DNA reads as TGCGCCAACAGCCAAGAGGGTTTTAGCAATCAGCCCCAGCATTTT.

This clonotype has at least ten counts. The genes are TRBV6-6 and TRBJ2-5; tentatively, D is TRBD2 (6 bases). The V end lost 11 bases, the J end lost 3 bases, and 10 bases lay between the germline ends. The CDR3 extends over 11 amino acids. Germline-derived CDR1 and CDR2 are MNHNY and SVGAGI (reference sequence). Written as DNA, the CDR3 is TGTGCCGCCGGGGGTGAAGAGACCCAGTACTTC. Translated, it gives CAAGGEETQYF.

J is TRBJ2-5 and V is TRBV3-1, with 8 bases lining up with TRBD2. Germline V CDR1 and CDR2: LGHDT, YNNKEL (reference sequence). J was trimmed by 11 bases and V by 4 bases; bases with no gene match: 15. This CDR3 is 15 amino acids long. CDR3 protein: CASSRAGGSNNEQYF. The CDR3 region has the DNA TGTGCCAGCAGCCGGGCGGGGGGTTCAAACAATGAGCAGTACTTC.

The J gene is TRBJ1-3, the V gene TRBV7-9; weak D call: TRBD1 (6 bases). Trimming took 3 bases from V and 4 from J, leaving 7 bases between them. From germline, CDR1 is SEHNR and CDR2 FQNEAQ (reference sequence). The CDR3 consists of 13 residues. The CDR3 sequence is CASSFDRGNTIYF. For the CDR3, the DNA is TGTGCCAGCAGCTTTGACAGGGGAAACACCATATATTTT.

This clonotype was seen a handful of times. The V call is TRBV18, the J call TRBJ2-4; 11 positions agree with TRBD1. The J call may be in error: the DNA end matches TRBJ2-7 better. The CDR3 runs to 16 residues. Germline V gene sequence: CDR1 KGHSH, CDR2 LQKENI. The CDR3 here is CASSLLGQGAVYEQYF. The CDR3 nucleotides read TGTGCCAGCTCATTATTAGGACAGGGGGCGGTCTACGAGCAGTACTTC.

V is TRBV28 and J is TRBJ2-1, with TRBD2 matching 7 bases. J was trimmed by 7 bases and V by 4 bases; bases with no gene match: 10. This CDR3 comprises 15 residues. Germline-derived CDR1 and CDR2 are MDHEN and SYDVKM. CDR3 coding DNA: TGTGCCAGCAGTTCCAGCGGGACCTCTCTTAATGAGCAGTTCTTC. Protein product: CASSSSGTSLNEQFF.

This clonotype turned up a few times. The rearrangement links TRBV20-1 to TRBJ2-5; D is ambiguous. V gave up 5 bases and J gave up 11 bases, with 15 bases separating them. Germline CDR1 DFQATT, CDR2 SNEGSKA (reference sequence). There are 11 residues in the CDR3. The CDR3 DNA reads as TGCAGTGCTCCCTCGTGGGGTGAGCAGTACTTC. Residues: CSAPSWGEQYF.

This clonotype was seen a few times. This sequence joins TRBV6-5 and TRBJ2-1, with TRBD2 matching over 7 bases. The ends lost 0 bases at V and 3 bases at J; junction bases unmatched: 8. The CDR3 runs to 17 residues. CDR1 and CDR2 (germline): MNHEY, SVGAGI. Here the CDR3 DNA reads TGTGCCAGCAGTTACTCATGGGGGAGGGCCTTCTACAATGAGCAGTTCTTC. Translating it yields CASSYSWGRAFYNEQFF.

This clonotype turned up a few times. This chain links TRBV2 with TRBJ1-1; D might be TRBD1 (6 bases). Trimming shortened V by 7 bases and J by 1 base, and 10 bases separated the two germline ends. The CDR3 is 13 amino acids. CDR1 is SNHLY and CDR2 is FYNNEI in the germline V gene. CDR3 DNA: TGTGCCAGCAACGCACAGGGGAACACTGAAGCTTTCTTT. Amino acid sequence: CASNAQGNTEAFF.

The V gene is TRBV20-1, the J gene TRBJ2-7; D unresolved. The length of the CDR3 is 13 residues. The V gene's germline CDR1 is DFQATT and CDR2 SNEGSKA (reference sequence). V lost 5 bases and J 3 bases, leaving 14 bases between the germline ends. CDR3 bases: TGCAGTGCTCGACGGTCATCCCGCTACGAGCAGTACTTC. Translated: CSARRSSRYEQYF.

The CDR3 here is CASSYLGDTGELFF. In nucleotides, the CDR3 is TGCGCCAGCAGCTATCTCGGGGACACCGGGGAGCTGTTTTTT. The chain links TRBV5-1 to TRBJ2-2; possible D gene TRBD2, 5 bases. This CDR3 region has 14 residues. Between the trimmed V and J ends, which lost 3 bases and 3 bases, there was a span of 9 bases. CDR1 and CDR2 from the germline V gene are SGHRS and YFSETQ.

In its sample, this clonotype was seen many times. The rearrangement joins TRBV20-1 to TRBJ2-4; D is ambiguous. Trimming shortened V by 6 bases and J by 0 bases, and 9 bases separated the two germline ends. Germline V gene sequence: CDR1 DFQATT, CDR2 SNEGSKA (reference sequence). This CDR3 has 13 residues. CDR3 nucleotides: TGCAGTGCCAGCCAGGTAGCCAAAAACATTCAGTACTTC. Its translation is CSASQVAKNIQYF.

The V gene is TRBV2, the J gene TRBJ1-2; the D gene is possibly TRBD1 (5 bases). The V gene lost 9 bases and the J gene lost 8 bases, with 22 bases spanning the gap. Germline V gene sequence: CDR1 SNHLY, CDR2 FYNNEI. This CDR3 has 14 residues. The CDR3 nucleotides read TGTGCCAGGGATCTGGGACGGCATGCCTCGGGCTACACCTTC. It specifies CARDLGRHASGYTF. Supplemented by reference TRBV2 and TRBJ1-2, the full variable domain reads EPEVTQTPSHQVTQMGQEVILRCVPISNHLYFYWYRQILGQKVEFLVSFYNNEISEKSEIFDDQFSVERPDGSNFTLKIRSTKLEDSAMYFCARDLGRHASGYTFGSGTRLTVV.

As regards this clonotype: This may come from a read error, since a much larger clone is one base off. The CDR3 nucleotides are TGTGCCAGCAGCTTAAATAGAGCCGCAGATACGCAGTATTTT. Amino acids: CASSLNRAADTQYF. V is TRBV7-2 and J is TRBJ2-3; D remains unclear. Germline-derived CDR1 and CDR2 are SGHTA and FQGNSA. The CDR3 totals 14 residues. With 2 bases removed from V and 4 bases from J, the gap between germline ends came to 10 bases.

This clonotype was seen at least ten times. The V call is TRBV29-1, the J call TRBJ2-5; TRBD1 aligns across 7 bases. With 6 bases clipped from V and 9 bases from J, the junction kept 16 bases outside the gene matches. CDR1 SQVTM and CDR2 ANQGSEA come from the germline V gene. The CDR3 length is 14 residues. The CDR3 DNA reads TGCAGCGTCAGACGGACAGGTCGCAGGGAGTCCCAGTACTTC. Protein sequence: CSVRRTGRRESQYF. The full variable domain, completed using reference TRBV29-1 and TRBJ2-5, is SAVISQKPSRDICQRGTSLTIQCQVDSQVTMMFWYRQQPGQSLTLIATANQGSEATYESGFVIDKFPISRPNLTFSTLTVSNMSPEDSSIYLCSVRRTGRRESQYFGPGTRLLVL.

This clonotype has at least ten counts. The V call is TRBV2, the J call TRBJ2-7; maybe TRBD2 (5 bases). Germline V gives CDR1 SNHLY, CDR2 FYNNEI. This CDR3 comprises 14 residues. Trimming stripped 5 bases from V and 3 bases from J, with 14 bases between. The DNA for the CDR3 is TGTGCCAGCAGTCACATCGGGAAGAACTACGAGCAGTACTTC. Residues: CASSHIGKNYEQYF.

This clonotype was seen only a few times. The V and J genes are TRBV4-1 and TRBJ2-1, with D perhaps matching TRBD1 (5 bases). The J call is in doubt because the DNA end fits TRBJ2-7 better. The CDR3 has 15 residues. Germline values: CDR1 MGHRA, CDR2 YSYEKL. CDR3 DNA: TGCGCCAGCAGCCCAAGCACAGGAGAATACAATGAGCAGTACTTC. This sequence encodes CASSPSTGEYNEQYF.

V gene TRBV30 combines with J gene TRBJ1-4; 7 bases agree with TRBD1. CDR1 is GTSNPN and CDR2 is SVGIG in the germline V gene (reference sequence). This CDR3 is 15 amino acids long. The junction had 10 bases not matched to a gene; V was cut back by 2 bases and J by 7 bases. Here the CDR3 DNA reads TGTGCCTGGAGTTTCCCAGGGGGGGAGAGTGAAAAACTGTTTTTT. Protein sequence: CAWSFPGGESEKLFF.

The rearrangement joins TRBV7-9 to TRBJ2-5; D remains unclear. This CDR3 has 16 amino acids. The V and J ends lost 2 bases and 2 bases respectively, with 15 bases between them. The V gene's germline CDR1 is SEHNR and CDR2 FQNEAQ (reference sequence). DNA of the CDR3: TGTGCCAGCAGCTTAATTCAGGACCCCACACAAGAGACCCAGTACTTC. It translates to CASSLIQDPTQETQYF.

This clonotype was counted many times. This rearrangement joins TRBV7-2 to TRBJ2-3; no firm D call. Germline CDR1 reads SGHTA; CDR2 reads FQGNSA. V lost 1 base to trimming and J lost 1 base, with 6 bases between them. This CDR3 contains 14 residues. The CDR3 DNA reads TGTGCCAGCAGCTTAGGGGCTGGCACAGATACGCAGTATTTT. Translating gives CASSLGAGTDTQYF.

The table lists this clonotype with many counts. The chain carries TRBV5-4 and TRBJ2-3; the D is unclear. CDR1 is SGHNT and CDR2 is YYREEE in the germline V gene (reference sequence). V shed 4 bases and J shed 1 base, with 10 bases lying between them. The CDR3 is made up of 14 amino acids. Written as DNA, the CDR3 is TGTGCCAGCAGCGGGATCACCCGCACAGATACGCAGTATTTT. Amino acid sequence: CASSGITRTDTQYF.

The chain employs TRBV25-1 and TRBJ1-5, with D possibly being TRBD1 (5 bases). This CDR3 is 14 amino acids long. The V and J ends lost 2 bases and 6 bases respectively, with 11 bases between them. In germline, CDR1 is MGHDK, CDR2 SYGVNS. This CDR3 is CASSEGSGGQPQHF. The CDR3 coding sequence is TGTGCCAGCAGTGAAGGGAGTGGGGGTCAGCCCCAGCATTTT.

Notes on this clonotype: Given a much more abundant clone one base away, this may be a read error. The CDR3 region is CASSRRWQNIQYF. CDR3 DNA: TGTGCCAGCAGCCGCCGCTGGCAAAACATTCAGTACTTC. The chain carries TRBV12-3 or TRBV12-4 and TRBJ2-4; D is uncertain. Trimming took off 6 bases at V and 5 bases at J, with 11 bases between the two ends. CDR3 length: 13 residues.

This clonotype has just a few counts. The J gene is TRBJ1-2, the V gene TRBV12-3 or TRBV12-4; possibly TRBD1 for D (6 bases). Trimming removed 6 bases at V and 10 bases at J, with 24 bases between. CDR3 length: 15 amino acids. The CDR3 bases are TGTGCCAGCAGCCTTTCCGCGACAGGCTCCTATCCCTACACCTTC. This gives the protein CASSLSATGSYPYTF.